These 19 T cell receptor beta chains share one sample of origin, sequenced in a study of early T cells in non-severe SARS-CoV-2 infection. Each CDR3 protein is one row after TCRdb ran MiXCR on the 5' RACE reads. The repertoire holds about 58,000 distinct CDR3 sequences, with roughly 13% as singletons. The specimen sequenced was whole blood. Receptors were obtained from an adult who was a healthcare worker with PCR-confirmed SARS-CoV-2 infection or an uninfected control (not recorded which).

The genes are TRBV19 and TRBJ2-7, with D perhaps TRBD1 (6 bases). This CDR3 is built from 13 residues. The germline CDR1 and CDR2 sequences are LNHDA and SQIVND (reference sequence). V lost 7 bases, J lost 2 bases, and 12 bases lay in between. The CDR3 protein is CASNQGLTYEQYF. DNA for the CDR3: TGTGCCAGTAATCAGGGGCTGACCTACGAGCAGTACTTC.

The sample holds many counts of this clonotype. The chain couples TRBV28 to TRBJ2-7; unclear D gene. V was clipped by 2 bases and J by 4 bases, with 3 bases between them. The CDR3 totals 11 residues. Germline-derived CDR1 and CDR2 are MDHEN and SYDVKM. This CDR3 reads CASSLGYEQYF. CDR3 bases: TGTGCCAGCAGTTTAGGATACGAGCAGTACTTC.

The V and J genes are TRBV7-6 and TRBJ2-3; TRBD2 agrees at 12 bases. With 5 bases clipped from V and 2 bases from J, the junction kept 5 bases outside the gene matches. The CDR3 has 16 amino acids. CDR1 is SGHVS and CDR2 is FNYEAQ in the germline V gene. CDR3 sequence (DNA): TGTGCCAGCAGCCCCAGGACTAGCGGGATCACAGATACGCAGTATTTT. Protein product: CASSPRTSGITDTQYF.

CDR3 bases: TGCAGCGGTGCTAGCGGGGGGGCTACAGATACGCAGTATTTT. Translating gives CSGASGGATDTQYF. The V gene is TRBV29-1, the J gene TRBJ2-3, with 12 bases aligning to TRBD2. Germline V gene data show CDR1 as SQVTM and CDR2 as ANQGSEA. V gave up 7 bases and J gave up 3 bases; unmatched junction bases: 5. CDR3 size: 14 residues.

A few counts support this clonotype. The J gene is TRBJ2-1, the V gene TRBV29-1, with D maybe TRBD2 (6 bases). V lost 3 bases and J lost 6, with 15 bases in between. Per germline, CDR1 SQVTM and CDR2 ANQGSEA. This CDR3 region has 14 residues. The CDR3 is CSVDRTARGNEQFF. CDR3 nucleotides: TGCAGCGTTGATAGGACCGCGCGGGGCAATGAGCAGTTCTTC.

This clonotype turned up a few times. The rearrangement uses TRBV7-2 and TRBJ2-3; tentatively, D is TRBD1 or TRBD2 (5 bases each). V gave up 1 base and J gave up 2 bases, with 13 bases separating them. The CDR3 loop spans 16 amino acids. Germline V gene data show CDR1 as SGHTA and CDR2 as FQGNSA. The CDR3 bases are TGTGCCAGCAGCTTAGGGGACGCATACCCCACAGATACGCAGTATTTT. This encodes CASSLGDAYPTDTQYF.

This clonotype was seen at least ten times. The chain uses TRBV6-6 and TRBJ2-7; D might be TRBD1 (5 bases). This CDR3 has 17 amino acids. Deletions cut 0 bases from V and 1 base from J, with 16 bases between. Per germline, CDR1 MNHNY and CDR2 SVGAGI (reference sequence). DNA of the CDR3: TGTGCCAGCAGTTACTCCTCTTGGCAGGGTCGGTCCTACGAGCAGTACTTC. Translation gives CASSYSSWQGRSYEQYF.

The CDR3 spells CASSFFQQGSGELFF. The CDR3 DNA reads TGTGCCAGCAGTTTTTTCCAACAGGGCTCCGGGGAGCTGTTTTTT. The chain recombines TRBV27 with TRBJ2-2, with D perhaps matching TRBD1 (6 bases). CDR3 length equals 15 residues. Germline V CDR1 and CDR2: MNHEY, SMNVEV (reference sequence). V shed 3 bases and J shed 6 bases, with 14 bases lying between them.

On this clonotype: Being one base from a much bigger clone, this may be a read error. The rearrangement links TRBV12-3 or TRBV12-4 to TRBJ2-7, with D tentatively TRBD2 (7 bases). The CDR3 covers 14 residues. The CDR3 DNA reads TGTGCCAGTCGCCCGGGCGGGGGCTCCTACGAGGAGTACTTC. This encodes CASRPGGGSYEEYF.

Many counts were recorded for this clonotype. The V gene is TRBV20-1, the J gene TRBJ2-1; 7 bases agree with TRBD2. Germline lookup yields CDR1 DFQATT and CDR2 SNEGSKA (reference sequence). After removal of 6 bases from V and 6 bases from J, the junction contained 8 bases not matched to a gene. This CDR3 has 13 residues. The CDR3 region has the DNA TGCAGTGCCTGGGAGACTAGCACCAATGAGCAGTTCTTC. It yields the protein CSAWETSTNEQFF.

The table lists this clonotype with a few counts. CDR3 DNA: TGCGCCAGCAGCTTGGTTGTGGGCGATACGCAGTATTTT. Translated: CASSLVVGDTQYF. The chain employs TRBV5-1 and TRBJ2-3; D unclear. The V end was cut by 0 bases, the J end by 6 bases, with 8 bases between. This CDR3 comprises 13 residues. Germline loops: CDR1 SGHRS, CDR2 YFSETQ.

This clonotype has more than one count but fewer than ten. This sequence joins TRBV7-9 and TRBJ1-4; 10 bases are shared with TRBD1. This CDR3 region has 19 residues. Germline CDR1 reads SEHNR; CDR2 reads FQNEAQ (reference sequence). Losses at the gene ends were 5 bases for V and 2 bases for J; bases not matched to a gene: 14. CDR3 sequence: CASSTTGGTVMDTNEKLFF. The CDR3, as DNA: TGTGCCAGCAGCACGACAGGGGGCACGGTGATGGACACTAATGAAAAACTGTTTTTT.

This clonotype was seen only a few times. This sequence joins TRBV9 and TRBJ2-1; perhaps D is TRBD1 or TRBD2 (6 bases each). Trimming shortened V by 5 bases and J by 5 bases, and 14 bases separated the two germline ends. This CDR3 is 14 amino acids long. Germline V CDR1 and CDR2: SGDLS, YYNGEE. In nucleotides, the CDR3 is TGTGCCAGCAGGGCGGGGCCAGGGGACAATGAGCAGTTCTTC. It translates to CASRAGPGDNEQFF. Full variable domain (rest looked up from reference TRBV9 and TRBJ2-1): DSGVTQTPKHLITATGQRVTLRCSPRSGDLSVYWYQQSLDQGLQFLIQYYNGEERAKGNILERFSAQQFPDLHSELNLSSLELGDSALYFCASRAGPGDNEQFFGPGTRLTVL.

CDR3 in amino acids: CASSYSIGGRSYEQYF. The DNA of the CDR3 is TGTGCCAGCAGTTACTCGATCGGGGGGCGGTCCTACGAGCAGTACTTC. The chain joins TRBV6-5 to TRBJ2-7, with a possible D match to TRBD2 (7 bases). The germline V gene has CDR1 MNHEY and CDR2 SVGAGI. V was pared by 0 bases and J by 1 base, with 13 bases between. The CDR3 has 16 amino acids.

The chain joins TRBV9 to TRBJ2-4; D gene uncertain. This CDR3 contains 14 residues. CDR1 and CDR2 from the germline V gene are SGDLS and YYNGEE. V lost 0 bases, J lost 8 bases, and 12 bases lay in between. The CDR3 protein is CASSVGVNGYIQYF. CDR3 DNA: TGTGCCAGCAGCGTAGGAGTCAATGGGTACATTCAGTACTTC.

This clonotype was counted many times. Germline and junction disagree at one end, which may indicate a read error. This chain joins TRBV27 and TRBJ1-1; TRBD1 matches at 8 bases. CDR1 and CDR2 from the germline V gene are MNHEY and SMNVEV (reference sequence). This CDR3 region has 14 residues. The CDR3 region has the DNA TGTGCCAGCAGTTTGACAGGGGCGAACGCTGAAGCTTTCTTT. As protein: CASSLTGANAEAFF.

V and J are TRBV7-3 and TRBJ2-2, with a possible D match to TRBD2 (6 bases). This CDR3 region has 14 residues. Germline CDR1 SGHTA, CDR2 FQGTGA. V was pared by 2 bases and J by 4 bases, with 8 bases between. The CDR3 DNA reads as TGTGCCAGCAGCTTATCTAGCGCCACCGGGGAGCTGTTTTTT. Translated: CASSLSSATGELFF. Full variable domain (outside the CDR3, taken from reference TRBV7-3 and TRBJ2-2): GAGVSQTPSNKVTEKGKYVELRCDPISGHTALYWYRQSLGQGPEFLIYFQGTGAADDSGLPNDRFFAVRPEGSVSTLKIQRTERGDSAVYLCASSLSSATGELFFGEGSRLTVL.

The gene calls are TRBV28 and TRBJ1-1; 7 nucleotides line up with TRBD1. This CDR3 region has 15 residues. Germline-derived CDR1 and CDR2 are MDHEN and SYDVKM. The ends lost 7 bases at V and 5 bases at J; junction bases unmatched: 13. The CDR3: CASNPPGQRGTEAFF. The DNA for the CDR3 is TGTGCCAGCAACCCTCCGGGACAGAGAGGTACTGAAGCTTTCTTT.

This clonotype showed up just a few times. The CDR3, as DNA: TGTGCCAGCAGTTGGGGGAATGAGCAGTTCTTC. This translates into CASSWGNEQFF. The chain employs TRBV6-2 or TRBV6-3 and TRBJ2-1; D is tentatively TRBD1 or TRBD2 (5 bases each). The CDR3 spans 11 residues. Trimming pared 4 bases from V and 7 bases from J, leaving 5 bases between. Germline V CDR1 and CDR2: MNHEY, SVGEGT.